These T cell receptor beta chains were read from a single sample in a study of T cell responses to AZD1222 COVID-19 vaccine. TCRdb keeps only in-frame clones here, not all; method: immunoSEQ multiplex PCR. The sample yields 90,000 to 130,000 clones, about 85% seen once. This sample comprised peripheral blood, obtained on day 0 of AZD1222 vaccination. These receptor sequences come from an adult in good health. Both conserved end residues are part of each CDR3. The D gene is left open where the match is weak. Only part of the rows carry a size: once, few, many, or a class if the clone is expanded.

CDR3nt,CDR3aa,abundance,v_gene,d_gene,j_gene
TGCGCCAGCAGCTCCTCCGACAGGGGAGGAGAGACCCAGTACTTC,CASSSSDRGGETQYF,once,TRBV5-1,TRBD1,TRBJ2-5
TGTGCCAGCAGTTTATTCTCCTACGAGCAGTACTTC,CASSLFSYEQYF,once,TRBV28,NA,TRBJ2-7
TGTGCCAGTAGGGGGTCGGGGGTCGAGCAGTACTTC,CASRGSGVEQYF,NA,TRBV19,NA,TRBJ2-7
TGTGCCAGCAGCTTTGGGGTGGGGGCGATTAATTCACCCCTCCACTTT,CASSFGVGAINSPLHF,NA,TRBV5-6,NA,TRBJ1-6
TGTGCCATCAGTGCGGGACAGGGGTTAAACACCATATATTTT,CAISAGQGLNTIYF,NA,TRBV10-3,TRBD1,TRBJ1-3
TGTGCCAGCAGCCCCCAGAAGAGACTAGCGGGAGGGCCTCTCGAGCAGTACTTC,CASSPQKRLAGGPLEQYF,NA,TRBV21-1,NA,TRBJ2-7
TGTGCCAGCTCCCAACAGGGGCGAGAATCTATTAGCAATCAGCCCCAGCATTTT,CASSQQGRESISNQPQHF,NA,TRBV18,TRBD1,TRBJ1-5
TGTGCCAGCAGCCTCGGGACAGTCCCACCACCCCTCCACTTT,CASSLGTVPPPLHF,NA,TRBV6-5,TRBD1,TRBJ1-6
TGTGCCAGCAGCACCGGGACAGAAGTCCAAGAGACCCAGTACTTC,CASSTGTEVQETQYF,NA,TRBV21-1,NA,TRBJ2-5
TGTGCCAGTAGTAGCGGGGGGGCCGGGGTCGTGCAGTTCTTC,CASSSGGAGVVQFF,NA,TRBV19,TRBD2,TRBJ2-1
TGTGCCAGCAGTTTATCCTCCCCGGGGAATCAGCCCCAGCATTTT,CASSLSSPGNQPQHF,NA,TRBV28,NA,TRBJ1-5
TGTGCCAGCAGCGCCACAGGAGTCTCTGGAAACACCATATATTTT,CASSATGVSGNTIYF,once,TRBV2,NA,TRBJ1-3
TGTGCCAGCAGCCGGGGTTCGACGCTCCCTTCGACACCCCTCCACTTT,CASSRGSTLPSTPLHF,NA,TRBV5-4,NA,TRBJ1-6
TGTGCCAGCAGTTTAACAACTAGCGGAGTCTACAATGAGCAGTTCTTC,CASSLTTSGVYNEQFF,NA,TRBV28,TRBD2,TRBJ2-1
TGTGCCAGCAGCTTGCTAAGCCAGTCCTATGGCTACACCTTC,CASSLLSQSYGYTF,NA,TRBV5-4,NA,TRBJ1-2
TGCGCCAGCAGCCGGGGGACAGGGCCCCCTCTTGGGGATACGCAGTATTTT,CASSRGTGPPLGDTQYF,once,TRBV4-1,TRBD1,TRBJ2-3
TGCAGCGTTTCAGCGGGACAGGATTATAGCAATCAGCCCCAGCATTTT,CSVSAGQDYSNQPQHF,few,TRBV29-1,TRBD1,TRBJ1-5
TGTGCCAGCAGTTACGGGGGGACAGGCACAGATACGCAGTATTTT,CASSYGGTGTDTQYF,NA,TRBV6-2/TRBV6-3,NA,TRBJ2-3
TGTGCCAGTAGTAGGGGGACAGGGGGCTCTTACGAGCAGTACTTC,CASSRGTGGSYEQYF,NA,TRBV19,TRBD1,TRBJ2-7
TGTGCCCGCCCAGGGGTCCAGGTTCCTAACTATGGCTACACCTTC,CARPGVQVPNYGYTF,NA,TRBV28,NA,TRBJ1-2
TGCGCCAGCAGCTTAATGGTAGGGGCCCAGGCAGATACGCAGTATTTT,CASSLMVGAQADTQYF,NA,TRBV5-1,NA,TRBJ2-3
TGTGCCAGCAGCTCAGACAGGGGACAGCTCCAGGCACCCCTCCACTTT,CASSSDRGQLQAPLHF,NA,TRBV5-4,TRBD1,TRBJ1-6
TGTGCCAGCAGTGAGCGGGCTGGGGGAGGTGAAGCTTTCTTT,CASSERAGGGEAFF,NA,TRBV6-1,NA,TRBJ1-1
TGTGCCAGCAGCCCGGCGTCTTTACAGGCTAATTCACCCCTCCACTTT,CASSPASLQANSPLHF,few,TRBV5-6,NA,TRBJ1-6
TGTGCCAGCAGCCGGACAGATTATAATTCACCCCTCCACTTT,CASSRTDYNSPLHF,NA,TRBV6-5,NA,TRBJ1-6
TGTGCCAGCAGTTTACGGGACAGGGGGCGAGGAGGCTACACCTTC,CASSLRDRGRGGYTF,NA,TRBV28,TRBD1,TRBJ1-2
TGTGCCAGCAGCCCGTTAACGGGGAGCTCCTACAATGAGCAGTTCTTC,CASSPLTGSSYNEQFF,NA,TRBV11-2,NA,TRBJ2-1
TGTGCCAGCAGTTTAAGTACAGATCAGCCCCAGCATTTT,CASSLSTDQPQHF,NA,TRBV28,NA,TRBJ1-5
TGTGCCAGTACCCCCACGAGTGAGGGGACCCCCTACGAGCAGTACTTC,CASTPTSEGTPYEQYF,NA,TRBV19,NA,TRBJ2-7
TGTGCCAGCAGTTTTCTCTCAGGCGGACAGGTAAAGGCTGAAGCTTTCTTT,CASSFLSGGQVKAEAFF,NA,TRBV28,TRBD1,TRBJ1-1
TGTGCCAGCAGCCCCACCGGGACAGGGGGTGAAAAACTGTTTTTT,CASSPTGTGGEKLFF,NA,TRBV9,TRBD1,TRBJ1-4
TGTGCCAGCAGCCCATTTCAGGGGGCGCGTTACAATGAGCAGTTCTTC,CASSPFQGARYNEQFF,once,TRBV5-4,TRBD1,TRBJ2-1
TGTGCCAGCAGCTTGACAGGGGCGGTTAACTATGGCTACACCTTC,CASSLTGAVNYGYTF,NA,TRBV5-6,TRBD1,TRBJ1-2
TGTGCCAGCAGCTTAGATGCGGGCCCGCGGGCCTACGAGCAGTACTTC,CASSLDAGPRAYEQYF,NA,TRBV7-6,NA,TRBJ2-7
TGTGCCAGCAGCGTTCTAGGAGCAGGGCCCTACGAGCAGTACTTC,CASSVLGAGPYEQYF,NA,TRBV9,NA,TRBJ2-7
TGTGCCAGCAGTTCCACCGGCGGGCGGGGCACCTACGAGCAGTACTTC,CASSSTGGRGTYEQYF,NA,TRBV6-2/TRBV6-3,NA,TRBJ2-7
TGTGCCTGGACGGAGGGGCGAAATGGCTACACCTTC,CAWTEGRNGYTF,NA,TRBV30,NA,TRBJ1-2
TGTGCCAGCAGCTACTACTTATCCACAGATACGCAGTATTTT,CASSYYLSTDTQYF,NA,TRBV7-2,NA,TRBJ2-3
TGCAGCGTAAGACAGGGGACCTACACTGAAGCTTTCTTT,CSVRQGTYTEAFF,few,TRBV29-1,TRBD1,TRBJ1-1
TGTGCCAGCAGTGAAGCCCGCGGGGCACCCCTCCACTTT,CASSEARGAPLHF,NA,TRBV2,NA,TRBJ1-6
TGTGCCAGTAGTAAAAGGGACAGGAGCTCCTACGAGCAGTACTTC,CASSKRDRSSYEQYF,NA,TRBV19,TRBD1,TRBJ2-7
TGTGCCAGCAGCCCATTGGGGGTTGGAAACACCATATATTTT,CASSPLGVGNTIYF,NA,TRBV14,NA,TRBJ1-3
TGTGCCAGCTCACCAGAAGGCGGATCCTTTAACTATGGCTACACCTTC,CASSPEGGSFNYGYTF,NA,TRBV18,NA,TRBJ1-2
TGTGCCAGCAGCCTGACAGTGAGCACTGAAGCTTTCTTT,CASSLTVSTEAFF,few,TRBV12-3/TRBV12-4,NA,TRBJ1-1
TGTGCCAGCAGCCTGACAGGGCAACACTATGGCTACACCTTC,CASSLTGQHYGYTF,NA,TRBV28,TRBD1,TRBJ1-2
TGTGCCAGCACCTTCTCCTACGAGCAGTACTTC,CASTFSYEQYF,once,TRBV7-3,NA,TRBJ2-7
TGTGCCTGGAGTGTAGAAACTAAAAAGTTCTTC,CAWSVETKKFF,once,TRBV30,NA,TRBJ2-1
TGTGCCACCAGTGATTTAGGGTCCCCCGAGCAGTACTTC,CATSDLGSPEQYF,NA,TRBV24-1,NA,TRBJ2-7
TGTGCCAGCAGCTTAGCACCCGGTATTCAAAACGAGCAGTACTTC,CASSLAPGIQNEQYF,NA,TRBV7-9,NA,TRBJ2-7
TGTGCCAGCAGGAGAGAAACGACAGGGTATGAAAAACTGTTTTTT,CASRRETTGYEKLFF,NA,TRBV27,TRBD1,TRBJ1-4
TGTGCCAGCAGCCCCCAGGGACAGGGGGCGCGTGAGCAGTACTTC,CASSPQGQGAREQYF,NA,TRBV7-2,TRBD1,TRBJ2-7
TGTGCCAGCTCAGCGGACTGGAATCAGCCCCAGCATTTT,CASSADWNQPQHF,NA,TRBV18,NA,TRBJ1-5
TGTGCCAGCAGCCCGAGCGGGGGGGGCAATCAGCCCCAGCATTTT,CASSPSGGGNQPQHF,NA,TRBV6-2/TRBV6-3,NA,TRBJ1-5
TGTGCCAGCAGTTTGACATATCGGTATAGCAATCAGCCCCAGCATTTT,CASSLTYRYSNQPQHF,few,TRBV28,NA,TRBJ1-5